This is a list of T cell receptor beta chains from one sample in a study of cytomegalovirus exposure and HLA in healthy donors. Generated by immunoSEQ multiplex PCR, the TCRdb table keeps only in-frame clones and is missing some. This table holds about 190,000 clones, approximately 77% found once. Sequences were obtained from PBMCs. The receptors derive from a man aged 35 to 55 in good health and CMV-seropositive. Both conserved end residues are part of each CDR3. D genes are given only for firm matches. Only part of the rows carry a size: once, few, many, or a class if the clone is expanded.

j_call,v_call,d_call,clone_size,cdr3_aa,cdr3_nt
TRBJ2-7,TRBV6-5,-,-,CASSYSATASYEQYF,TGTGCCAGCAGTTACTCGGCGACAGCATCCTACGAGCAGTACTTC
TRBJ1-2,TRBV5-5,-,-,CASSQDDRRNYGYTF,TGTGCCAGCAGCCAAGATGACAGGCGAAACTATGGCTACACCTTC
TRBJ2-2,TRBV29-1,TRBD2,-,CSTSGTSGANTGELFF,TGCAGCACCTCCGGGACTAGCGGGGCGAACACCGGGGAGCTGTTTTTT
TRBJ2-3,TRBV6-6,TRBD2,-,CASRGTSGIGTDTQYF,TGTGCCAGCAGAGGGACTAGCGGGATAGGCACAGATACGCAGTATTTT
TRBJ2-5,TRBV15,TRBD1,few,CATRGTGVEETQYF,TGTGCCACCAGGGGGACAGGGGTTGAAGAGACCCAGTACTTC
TRBJ2-5,TRBV19,TRBD1,once,CASKPLEGAQETQYF,TGTGCCAGTAAGCCACTAGAGGGGGCCCAAGAGACCCAGTACTTC
TRBJ1-4,TRBV19,-,-,CASSGTGHINEKLFF,TGTGCCAGTTCGGGGACGGGACACATCAATGAAAAACTGTTTTTT
TRBJ1-2,TRBV6-5,TRBD1,-,CASSSDRGNGYTF,TGTGCCAGCAGTTCGGACAGGGGGAATGGCTACACCTTC
TRBJ1-2,TRBV18,-,-,CASSAGPGGRSNYGYTF,TGTGCCAGCTCAGCCGGACCGGGAGGACGATCTAACTATGGCTACACCTTC
TRBJ1-5,TRBV19,-,-,CASSRGSHGQPQHF,TGTGCCAGTAGTCGGGGATCCCATGGTCAGCCCCAGCATTTT
TRBJ2-3,TRBV9,TRBD2,-,CASSVGVLADTDTQYF,TGTGCCAGCAGCGTAGGGGTACTAGCGGACACAGATACGCAGTATTTT
TRBJ1-6,TRBV27,TRBD1,-,CASSLIPGQGDRSYNSPLHF,TGTGCCAGCAGTTTGATTCCGGGACAGGGGGATCGCTCCTATAATTCACCCCTCCACTTT
TRBJ1-1,TRBV5-5,-,few,CASSLQTNTEAFF,TGTGCCAGCAGCTTACAGACGAACACTGAAGCTTTCTTT
TRBJ2-5,TRBV6-5,TRBD1,-,CASSKDRGRETQYF,TGTGCCAGCAGCAAGGACAGGGGGCGTGAGACCCAGTACTTC
TRBJ2-2,TRBV4-3,-,-,CASSQVAGFTGELFF,TGCGCCAGCAGCCAAGTGGCGGGATTCACCGGGGAGCTGTTTTTT
TRBJ1-1,TRBV11-3,TRBD1,-,CASSPGGQGARTEAFF,TGTGCCAGCAGCCCAGGGGGACAGGGGGCGCGTACTGAAGCTTTCTTT
TRBJ2-7,TRBV6-5,TRBD1,medium-sized,CASRTGQATYEQYF,TGTGCCAGCCGAACGGGACAGGCTACCTACGAGCAGTACTTC
TRBJ1-4,TRBV27,-,-,CASSPLLYVKTNEKLFF,TGTGCCAGCAGTCCCTTACTTTATGTCAAAACTAATGAAAAACTGTTTTTT
TRBJ2-7,TRBV12-5,-,-,CASGLGVYEQYF,TGTGCTAGTGGTTTAGGGGTCTACGAGCAGTACTTC
TRBJ2-1,TRBV19,TRBD2,-,CASSIRTSGSSYNEQFF,TGTGCCAGTAGTATAAGGACTAGCGGGAGTTCTTACAATGAGCAGTTCTTC
TRBJ1-1,TRBV10-1,-,-,CASSLLGRNTEAFF,TGCGCCAGCAGTCTGTTGGGCAGGAACACTGAAGCTTTCTTT
TRBJ2-4,TRBV6-1,-,-,CASSEPLAKNIQYF,TGTGCCAGCAGTGAACCGTTAGCCAAAAACATTCAGTACTTC
TRBJ2-5,TRBV27,TRBD2,-,CASSLSTSGQETQYF,TGTGCCAGCAGTTTATCGACTAGCGGTCAAGAGACCCAGTACTTC
TRBJ2-7,TRBV14,TRBD1,-,CASSQDLGETGLEQYF,TGTGCCAGCAGCCAAGATCTTGGTGAGACAGGGCTGGAGCAGTACTTC
TRBJ2-1,TRBV5-1,TRBD2,-,CASSSGTSQNNEQFF,TGCGCCAGCAGCTCCGGGACTAGCCAAAACAATGAGCAGTTCTTC
TRBJ2-1,TRBV7-2,TRBD2,-,CASSERTTLAGGTKNEQFF,TGTGCCAGCAGCGAGCGGACTACCCTAGCGGGAGGGACTAAGAATGAGCAGTTCTTC
TRBJ1-2,TRBV28,-,many,CASRLWGQTYGYTF,TGTGCCAGCAGATTATGGGGACAAACCTATGGCTACACCTTC
TRBJ2-7,TRBV5-1,TRBD1,-,CASSLEDRGHEQYF,TGCGCCAGCAGCTTGGAGGACAGGGGCCACGAGCAGTACTTC
TRBJ1-4,TRBV15,TRBD1,few,CATSRETGVGEKLFF,TGTGCCACCAGCAGGGAAACAGGGGTGGGTGAAAAACTGTTTTTT
TRBJ2-1,TRBV7-2,TRBD2,-,CASSLEAGGGSEQFF,TGTGCCAGCAGCTTAGAGGCGGGAGGGGGTAGTGAGCAGTTCTTC
TRBJ2-5,TRBV29-1,TRBD1,once,CSVVRTGPETQYF,TGCAGCGTTGTGAGGACAGGGCCGGAGACCCAGTACTTC
TRBJ1-5,TRBV6-5,-,once,CASSPFKPNQPQHF,TGTGCCAGCAGTCCGTTTAAGCCAAATCAGCCCCAGCATTTT
TRBJ2-7,TRBV6-5,TRBD1,-,CASTPPGTGNEQYF,TGTGCCAGCACCCCCCCCGGGACAGGCAACGAGCAGTACTTC
TRBJ2-3,TRBV9,TRBD2,-,CASSEDSGTSGGAQRDTQYF,TGTGCCAGCAGCGAGGACTCCGGGACTAGCGGGGGAGCTCAGAGGGATACGCAGTATTTT
TRBJ2-1,TRBV10-2,TRBD2,-,CASSDGRAPPYNEQFF,TGCGCCAGCAGTGATGGGAGGGCCCCCCCGTACAATGAGCAGTTCTTC
TRBJ2-7,TRBV6-6,-,-,CASSYFGGSSYEQYF,TGTGCCAGCAGTTACTTCGGGGGATCCTCCTACGAGCAGTACTTC
TRBJ2-2,TRBV5-1,-,-,CASSLARDIRSWELFF,TGCGCCAGCAGCTTGGCCCGGGATATCCGTTCGTGGGAGCTGTTTTTT
TRBJ2-4,TRBV27,TRBD1,once,CASRLGGGLDIQYF,TGTGCCAGCAGGCTAGGGGGCGGGTTGGACATTCAGTACTTC
TRBJ1-4,TRBV7-2,-,-,CASNGGGWEKLFF,TGTGCCAGCAACGGCGGGGGTTGGGAAAAACTGTTTTTT
TRBJ2-7,TRBV7-2,-,-,CASSSYYEQYF,TGTGCCAGCAGCTCCTACTACGAGCAGTACTTC
TRBJ2-5,TRBV29-1,-,once,CSVEDPWGTQETQYF,TGCAGCGTTGAAGATCCTTGGGGCACCCAAGAGACCCAGTACTTC
TRBJ1-2,TRBV9,-,-,CASSVGGGANYGYTF,TGTGCCAGCAGCGTAGGAGGGGGAGCTAACTATGGCTACACCTTC
TRBJ2-7,TRBV19,-,-,CASSGEYEQYF,TGTGCCAGTAGTGGAGAGTACGAGCAGTACTTC
TRBJ2-1,TRBV28,TRBD2,-,CASSLWIAGPKGGDGSYNEQFF,TGTGCCAGCAGTTTATGGATAGCGGGGCCGAAAGGGGGGGACGGCTCCTACAATGAGCAGTTCTTC
TRBJ2-7,TRBV21-1,-,once,CASSKVRLAVSYEQYF,TGTGCCAGCAGCAAAGTCCGACTAGCGGTGTCCTACGAGCAGTACTTC
TRBJ2-1,TRBV29-1,-,few,CSVDPSSYNEQFF,TGCAGCGTTGATCCGAGCTCCTACAATGAGCAGTTCTTC
TRBJ2-7,TRBV10-3,TRBD1,-,CAISGAGTGSSYEQYF,TGTGCCATCAGTGGGGCGGGGACAGGGAGCTCCTACGAGCAGTACTTC
TRBJ1-5,TRBV12-5,TRBD1,-,CASGLRQGVSNQPQHF,TGTGCTAGTGGTTTGCGGCAGGGGGTGAGCAATCAGCCCCAGCATTTT
TRBJ2-7,TRBV7-2,TRBD1,-,CASSLDVTGGYEQYF,TGTGCCAGCAGCTTAGATGTGACAGGGGGCTACGAGCAGTACTTC
TRBJ2-3,TRBV9,TRBD2,-,CASSFTGTSGWTDTQYF,TGTGCCAGCAGCTTCACCGGGACTAGCGGATGGACAGATACGCAGTATTTT
TRBJ2-1,TRBV4-1,TRBD2,-,CASSQRILAGGQHNEQFF,TGCGCCAGCAGCCAAAGGATCCTAGCGGGGGGCCAACACAATGAGCAGTTCTTC
TRBJ2-3,TRBV19,TRBD2,-,CASSIGSAGASTDTQYF,TGTGCCAGTAGTATAGGTTCAGCGGGGGCGAGCACAGATACGCAGTATTTT
TRBJ1-1,TRBV28,-,few,CASASPGRGTEAFF,TGTGCCAGCGCGAGTCCGGGCAGGGGCACTGAAGCTTTCTTT
TRBJ2-7,TRBV9,TRBD2,few,CASSVSGELAGAYEQYF,TGTGCCAGCAGCGTTTCTGGCGAACTAGCGGGAGCCTACGAGCAGTACTTC
TRBJ2-1,TRBV15,TRBD1,-,CATSRGSGTGVYNEQFF,TGTGCCACCAGCAGAGGTTCCGGGACAGGAGTTTACAATGAGCAGTTCTTC
TRBJ1-1,TRBV5-1,-,-,CASSAGGDTEAFF,TGCGCCAGCAGCGCGGGTGGGGACACTGAAGCTTTCTTT
TRBJ2-5,TRBV27,TRBD2,-,CASSHYRGGLETQYF,TGTGCCAGCAGTCACTACCGGGGGGGCCTAGAGACCCAGTACTTC
TRBJ2-3,TRBV5-1,-,-,CASRGLPPGDTQYF,TGCGCCAGCAGAGGCCTCCCCCCGGGAGATACGCAGTATTTT
TRBJ2-7,TRBV7-9,TRBD1,once,CASSGTVIYEQYF,TGTGCCAGCAGCGGGACAGTGATCTACGAGCAGTACTTC
TRBJ1-6,TRBV5-6,TRBD1,-,CASSLGQGYNSPLHF,TGTGCCAGCAGCTTGGGACAGGGTTATAATTCACCCCTCCACTTT